A selection of T cell receptor beta chains follows, all from one sample in a study of blood T cells in healthy people across ages. TCRdb re-derived calls from the 5' RACE reads in MiXCR, one entry per CDR3 protein. This table holds 800,000 to 950,000 distinct CDR3 sequences, around 29% found once. This sample was also put to use in a study of T cells of mothers and their children.

Sequences were obtained from blood. The receptors here all came from a woman aged 40 to 50 in good health. CDR3s include the opening cysteine and the closing phenylalanine or tryptophan. A D gene is named only where the DNA matches it firmly. The listing skips clone size in some rows; elsewhere it reads once, few, many or a size class.

j_gene,abundance,d_gene,v_gene,CDR3aa,CDR3nt
TRBJ2-1,NA,NA,TRBV20-1,CSARRGSTPYNGQFF,TGCAGTGCTAGAAGGGGCAGTACCCCCTACAATGGGCAGTTCTTC
TRBJ2-2,few,NA,TRBV29-1,CSVDRATGELFF,TGCAGCGTTGACAGGGCCACCGGGGAGCTGTTTTTT
TRBJ2-7,few,NA,TRBV7-9,CASSLGSGTVGYNEQYF,TGTGCCAGCAGCTTAGGTAGTGGGACGGTGGGGTACAATGAGCAGTACTTC
TRBJ1-2,NA,TRBD1,TRBV6-6,CASSQTTGAKGYTF,TGTGCCAGCAGCCAGACCACAGGGGCAAAGGGCTACACCTTC
TRBJ2-4,NA,NA,TRBV28,CASSLTKRRLEQYF,TGTGCCAGCAGTTTAACCAAACGCCGTCTGGAGCAGTACTTC
TRBJ1-2,NA,NA,TRBV7-2,CASSPPTRWGFGYTF,TGTGCCAGCAGCCCTCCCACGAGGTGGGGTTTTGGCTACACCTTC
TRBJ2-5,few,TRBD1,TRBV5-1,CASRQGTEETQYF,TGCGCCAGCCGACAGGGGACAGAAGAGACCCAGTACTTC
TRBJ1-2,NA,NA,TRBV20-1,CSAREYPLTGENYGYTF,TGCAGTGCTAGAGAATACCCCCTCACAGGAGAAAACTATGGCTACACCTTC
TRBJ2-7,NA,TRBD2,TRBV27,CVSSTTSGGYEQYF,TGTGTCAGCAGCACGACTAGCGGGGGCTACGAGCAGTACTTC
TRBJ2-3,NA,TRBD1,TRBV10-3,CAISRQGGGTDTQYF,TGTGCCATCAGTAGACAAGGGGGCGGTACAGATACGCAGTATTTT
TRBJ2-7,NA,NA,TRBV15,CATSREGYSYEQYF,TGTGCCACCAGCAGAGAAGGTTACTCCTACGAGCAGTACTTC
TRBJ2-5,NA,TRBD2,TRBV9,CASNRGGGETQYF,TGTGCCAGCAACCGGGGGGGTGGGGAGACCCAGTACTTC
TRBJ1-6,many,NA,TRBV21-1,CASSMRAGGNSPLHF,TGTGCCAGCAGCATGCGGGCCGGCGGCAATTCACCCCTCCACTTT
TRBJ1-1,NA,NA,TRBV7-9,CASSPLPGTEVFF,TGTGCCAGCAGCCCACTTCCGGGTACTGAAGTTTTCTTT
TRBJ2-1,few,TRBD2,TRBV7-2,CASSLSGGGWNEQFF,TGTGCCAGCAGCCTTAGCGGGGGGGGTTGGAATGAACAGTTCTTC
TRBJ1-2,few,TRBD1,TRBV7-2,CASSSPGDRGNGYTF,TGTGCCAGCAGCTCCCCCGGGGACAGGGGGAATGGCTACACCTTC
TRBJ2-7,many,NA,TRBV29-1,CSVRFTGYEQYF,TGCAGCGTCCGCTTCACGGGTTACGAGCAGTACTTC
TRBJ2-1,NA,TRBD2,TRBV11-2,CASRSLAGSYNEQFF,TGTGCCAGCAGGTCACTAGCGGGCTCCTACAATGAGCAGTTCTTC
TRBJ1-5,NA,NA,TRBV28,CASRSNNQPQHF,TGTGCCAGCAGAAGTAACAATCAGCCCCAGCATTTT
TRBJ2-7,once,TRBD2,TRBV20-1,CSAEKTSGAVSHEQYF,TGCAGTGCTGAAAAAACTAGCGGGGCCGTATCCCACGAGCAGTACTTC
TRBJ1-1,few,TRBD1,TRBV27,CASSLSYRGRVTEAFF,TGTGCCAGCAGTTTAAGTTACAGGGGGCGCGTTACTGAAGCTTTCTTT
TRBJ1-1,few,TRBD1,TRBV10-3,CAISQRTGDLVFF,TGTGCCATCAGTCAGAGGACAGGGGATTTAGTTTTCTTT
TRBJ2-3,NA,TRBD2,TRBV10-3,CATENGLAGATDTQYF,TGTGCCACCGAAAACGGACTAGCGGGGGCCACAGATACGCAGTATTTT
TRBJ1-2,few,TRBD1,TRBV6-5,CASSYRHSGTGRGYTF,TGTGCCAGCAGTTACCGCCATTCCGGGACAGGAAGAGGCTACACCTTC
TRBJ2-7,many,NA,TRBV18,CASSGRSYEQYF,TGTGCCAGCTCAGGACGGAGCTACGAGCAGTACTTC
TRBJ1-2,NA,NA,TRBV28,CASSLGGMRYTF,TGTGCCAGCTCCCTAGGGGGGATGCGCTACACCTTC
TRBJ1-5,many,NA,TRBV7-9,CASSLGQINQPQHF,TGTGCCAGCAGCTTAGGACAGATCAATCAGCCCCAGCATTTT
TRBJ2-5,many,NA,TRBV6-1,CASSEWAEETQYF,TGTGCCAGCAGTGAATGGGCAGAAGAGACCCAGTACTTC
TRBJ1-6,few,NA,TRBV25-1,CASTRGGSYNSPLHF,TGTGCCAGCACCCGGGGTGGGTCCTATAATTCACCCCTCCACTTT
TRBJ2-3,NA,NA,TRBV4-1,CASSQGPSSADTQYF,TGCGCCAGCAGCCAAGGACCTTCTAGCGCAGATACGCAGTATTTT
TRBJ1-1,NA,TRBD1,TRBV12-3/TRBV12-4,CANHRGENTEAFF,TGTGCCAACCACAGGGGCGAGAACACTGAAGCTTTCTTT
TRBJ2-7,many,TRBD1,TRBV5-1,CASHSTGQPPLYEQYF,TGCGCCAGCCATTCGACAGGGCAACCCCCGTTATACGAGCAGTACTTC
TRBJ2-1,NA,TRBD1,TRBV5-1,CASRTGQGGNNEQFF,TGCGCCAGCCGCACGGGACAGGGGGGCAACAATGAGCAGTTCTTC
TRBJ2-1,many,NA,TRBV7-8,CASSSPTIGQFF,TGTGCCAGCAGCTCCCCTACTATAGGGCAGTTCTTC
TRBJ1-5,few,TRBD1,TRBV5-6,CASSLGQGRNQPQHF,TGTGCCAGCAGCTTGGGACAGGGTAGGAATCAGCCCCAGCATTTT
TRBJ2-1,many,TRBD1,TRBV12-3/TRBV12-4,CAEWGQGGNEQFF,TGTGCCGAATGGGGACAGGGAGGGAATGAGCAGTTCTTC
TRBJ1-4,few,TRBD1,TRBV12-3/TRBV12-4,CASSLGQGAQNEKLFF,TGTGCCAGCAGTTTGGGACAGGGGGCGCAGAATGAAAAACTGTTTTTT
TRBJ1-2,NA,TRBD1,TRBV20-1,CSARRQGAGTNGYTF,TGCAGTGCTAGGAGGCAGGGGGCCGGTACAAATGGCTACACCTTC
TRBJ1-4,NA,NA,TRBV29-1,CSVSPVFF,TGCAGCGTTAGCCCGGTGTTTTTT
TRBJ2-7,many,NA,TRBV27,CASSDGGSSYEQYF,TGTGCCAGCAGTGACGGGGGCTCTTCCTACGAGCAGTACTTC
TRBJ2-5,few,TRBD1,TRBV7-2,CASSLAGDRGIGETQYF,TGTGCCAGCAGCTTAGCGGGTGACAGGGGTATAGGGGAGACCCAGTACTTC
TRBJ2-4,NA,TRBD2,TRBV12-3/TRBV12-4,CASSSLAGPQMQYF,TGTGCCAGCAGTTCTCTAGCGGGGCCCCAAATGCAGTACTTC
TRBJ2-1,many,NA,TRBV29-1,CSVEGRDHTYNEQFF,TGCAGCGTTGAAGGGAGGGACCATACCTACAATGAGCAGTTCTTC
TRBJ2-1,NA,NA,TRBV3-1,CASSPITGIMYNEQFF,TGTGCCAGCAGCCCAATTACAGGGATTATGTACAATGAGCAGTTCTTC
TRBJ2-1,NA,TRBD1,TRBV6-5,CASSYSPTGERETQFF,TGTGCCAGCAGTTACTCTCCAACAGGGGAACGAGAGACCCAGTTCTTC
TRBJ1-4,NA,NA,TRBV9,CASSVEDGRNEKLFF,TGTGCCAGCAGCGTAGAGGACGGGCGCAATGAAAAACTGTTTTTT
TRBJ2-1,NA,TRBD2,TRBV12-3/TRBV12-4,CASRFSGGGLGFF,TGTGCCAGCAGATTCAGCGGGGGGGGTCTCGGGTTCTTC
TRBJ1-2,many,NA,TRBV29-1,CSVEVMSPYGYTF,TGCAGCGTTGAAGTCATGAGCCCCTATGGCTACACCTTC
TRBJ1-1,NA,NA,TRBV5-6,CASRLAQTDTEAFF,TGTGCCAGCAGACTAGCTCAGACAGACACTGAAGCTTTCTTT
TRBJ2-5,NA,NA,TRBV7-2,CASSSGGGARVETHYF,TGTGCCAGCAGCTCTGGGGGGGGGGCGCGGGTGGAGACCCACTACTTC
TRBJ2-1,NA,NA,TRBV5-1,CASSFKGGSYNEQFF,TGCGCCAGCAGCTTCAAGGGTGGTTCCTACAATGAGCAGTTCTTC
TRBJ2-7,few,NA,TRBV20-1,CSARDGTSGWNEQYF,TGCAGTGCTAGAGACGGGACAAGTGGTTGGAACGAGCAGTACTTC
TRBJ2-1,NA,NA,TRBV7-2,CASSLEFAGARLNEQFF,TGTGCCAGCAGCTTAGAGTTCGCGGGGGCCCGGTTAAATGAGCAGTTCTTC
TRBJ2-5,NA,NA,TRBV24-1,CATSDPGQRQETQYF,TGTGCCACCAGTGATCCAGGACAGCGACAAGAGACCCAGTACTTC
TRBJ2-7,many,NA,TRBV28,CASSPPGRWLGTTYEQYF,TGTGCCAGCAGTCCCCCCGGCCGGTGGCTAGGTACCACCTACGAGCAGTACTTC
TRBJ2-1,NA,NA,TRBV9,CASSPSIQYNEQFF,TGTGCCAGCAGCCCTAGTATACAGTACAATGAGCAGTTCTTC
TRBJ2-1,NA,NA,TRBV2,CASMSGQRVSCNEQFF,TGTGCCAGCATGTCGGGCCAGCGGGTATCCTGCAATGAGCAGTTCTTC
TRBJ1-2,NA,TRBD1,TRBV20-1,CSARGTGNNYGYTF,TGCAGTGCCCGCGGGACAGGGAATAACTATGGCTACACCTTC
TRBJ2-7,many,NA,TRBV4-1,CASSQDGTPSYEQYF,TGCGCCAGCAGCCAAGATGGGACACCCTCCTACGAGCAGTACTTC